Each of the 32 T cell receptor beta chains below was sequenced from the same sample in a study of CD8+CD57+ T cells in acquired aplastic anemia. Investigators profiled TCR beta VDJ and CDR3 from genomic DNA template. TCRdb called the reads again in MiXCR, with one record for every CDR3 protein. The sample yields around 200,000 distinct CDR3 sequences, approximately 48% seen once. Patients included in sequencing had previously demonstrated CD8+CD57+ cell expansion by flow cytometry. Sequencing was performed on sorted CD4+, CD8+, or CD8+CD57+ T cells (not recorded which) from PBMCs. These receptors were collected from a human donor with aplastic anemia.

This clonotype came up once. It may be a read error: a sequence one base away is much more abundant. Because the CDR3's place on the DNA is in doubt, the DNA is left out and the CDR3 is given as listed by TCRdb. The chain carries TRBV6-1 and TRBJ1-1; TRBD1, the table's D call, was not compared with the DNA. CDR1 and CDR2 (germline): MNHNS, SASEGT. The CDR3 contains 14 residues when both ends are counted. The CDR3 loop is CASSVGQGATEALF.

The chain recombines TRBV6-5 with TRBJ2-7, with 7 bases identical to TRBD1. This CDR3 has 12 amino acids. V dropped 2 bases and J dropped 6; count of bases not matched to a gene: 1. The germline CDR1 and CDR2 sequences are MNHEY and SVGAGI. The CDR3 bases are TGTGCCAGCAGTTACACAGGGGTCGAGCAGTACTTC. It translates to CASSYTGVEQYF.

The rearrangement joins TRBV6-1 to TRBJ2-3; no definite D call. The germline CDR1 and CDR2 sequences are MNHNS and SASEGT. This CDR3 is 13 amino acids long. V was shortened by 5 bases and J by 0 bases, with 6 bases between the two germline ends. The CDR3 region has the DNA TGTGCCAGCAGTCCGAAGAGCACAGATACGCAGTATTTT. Translation: CASSPKSTDTQYF.

This clonotype was seen repeatedly, ten times or more. The V and J genes are TRBV19 and TRBJ2-7; TRBD1 or TRBD2 may be the D gene (5 bases each). CDR3 length: 18 amino acids. The germline gives CDR1 LNHDA, CDR2 SQIVND (reference sequence). V was shortened by 11 bases and J by 0 bases, with 29 bases between the two germline ends. Here the CDR3 reads CADTGDGGLPVYSYEQYF. The CDR3 bases are TGTGCCGATACCGGCGATGGGGGTCTACCGGTATACTCCTACGAGCAGTACTTC.

The CDR3: CASSPGLPNQPQHF. Written as DNA, the CDR3 is TGTGCCAGCTCGCCAGGGCTTCCCAATCAGCCCCAGCATTTT. The rearrangement joins TRBV3-1 to TRBJ1-5; tentatively, D is TRBD1 (5 bases). The CDR3 extends over 14 amino acids. Trimming took 8 bases from V and 3 from J, leaving 14 bases between them. Germline CDR1 is LGHDT and CDR2 is YNNKEL (reference sequence).

Many counts were recorded for this clonotype. The rearrangement uses TRBV5-5 and TRBJ1-1; D remains ambiguous. The germline CDR1 and CDR2 sequences are SGHKS and YYEKEE (reference sequence). V lost 4 bases to trimming and J lost 6 bases, with 10 bases between them. This CDR3 region has 12 residues. For the CDR3, the DNA is TGTGCCAGCAGCGGTATCGGGTCTGAAGCTTTCTTT. It is translated as CASSGIGSEAFF.

This clonotype showed up just a few times. At one boundary the junction diverges from the germline segment, which might be a read error. V is TRBV12-3 or TRBV12-4 and J is TRBJ2-3, with D unclear. CDR3 size: 11 residues. Written as DNA, the CDR3 is TGTGCCAGCAGCCAGATGGATACGCGGTATTTT. Translated, it gives CASSQMDTRYF.

The chain employs TRBV12-3 or TRBV12-4 and TRBJ2-1; D is unclear. Trimming took 1 base from V and 9 from J, leaving 10 bases between them. The CDR3 spans 13 residues. The CDR3 DNA follows: TGTGCCAGCAGTTTAGGAGTGAAGGGTGAGCAGTTCTTC. Translated, it gives CASSLGVKGEQFF.

This chain joins TRBV10-3 and TRBJ1-1, with D possibly TRBD1 on 6 matching bases. The V and J ends lost 3 bases and 4 bases respectively, with 15 bases between them. The CDR3 extends over 15 amino acids. Per the germline V gene, CDR1 is ENHRY and CDR2 is SYGVKD. The CDR3 here is CAISDRTERVTEAFF. The CDR3 DNA sequence: TGTGCCATCAGTGACCGGACAGAGCGAGTCACTGAAGCTTTCTTT.

V gene TRBV10-3 combines with J gene TRBJ2-5, with a possible D match to TRBD2 (5 bases). Germline V lookup: CDR1 ENHRY, CDR2 SYGVKD. The CDR3 covers 14 residues. Deletions cut 4 bases from V and 2 bases from J, with 11 bases between. The DNA of the CDR3 is TGTGCCATCAGTGGACTAAAGGGACAAGAGACCCAGTACTTC. Translated: CAISGLKGQETQYF.

J is TRBJ2-2 and V is TRBV5-6; no clear D. Germline CDR1 and CDR2: SGHDT and YYEEEE. The CDR3 totals 15 residues. Trimming stripped 7 bases from V and 3 bases from J, with 16 bases between. CDR3 in amino acids: CASYTKSWDTGELFF. CDR3 nucleotides: TGTGCCAGCTACACAAAAAGTTGGGACACCGGGGAGCTGTTTTTT.

This clonotype was seen a few times. The CDR3 nucleotides are TGTGCCAGCAGCTTCTCCCTCTACGAGCAGTACTTC. Protein product: CASSFSLYEQYF. The V call is TRBV7-9, the J call TRBJ2-7, with unresolved D. V was pared by 3 bases and J by 3 bases, with 6 bases between. The CDR3 sequence is 12 residues long. Germline-derived CDR1 and CDR2 are SEHNR and FQNEAQ (reference sequence).

This clonotype was counted once. The chain combines TRBV7-9 with TRBJ1-5; TRBD1 matches 7 bases. With 5 bases clipped from V and 4 bases from J, the junction kept 5 bases outside the gene matches. CDR3 length equals 14 residues. Germline V gene sequence: CDR1 SEHNR, CDR2 FQNEAQ (reference sequence). The CDR3 loop is CASSRQGPNQPQHF. The CDR3 DNA reads as TGTGCCAGCAGCCGACAGGGACCGAATCAGCCCCAGCATTTT.

In this sample, this clonotype turned up many times. The V and J genes are TRBV3-1 and TRBJ1-2, with 7 bases matching TRBD1. CDR3 length equals 13 residues. In germline, CDR1 is LGHDT, CDR2 YNNKEL (reference sequence). The V gene end was trimmed by 6 bases and the J gene end by 3 bases; junction bases not matched to a gene: 4. This CDR3 reads CASRRDSHYGYTF. The CDR3 nucleotides are TGTGCCAGCAGACGGGACAGCCACTATGGCTACACCTTC.

This clonotype was detected ten times or more. This chain connects TRBV20-1 to TRBJ1-6; no reliable D call. Germline CDR1 is DFQATT and CDR2 is SNEGSKA (reference sequence). This CDR3 spans 13 amino acids. With 0 bases removed from V and 13 bases from J, the gap between germline ends came to 13 bases. The CDR3 protein is CSARDVAVGPLHF. DNA for the CDR3: TGCAGTGCTAGAGATGTGGCAGTCGGGCCCCTCCACTTT.

The gene calls are TRBV7-8 and TRBJ2-7; no clear D gene. V was shortened by 3 bases and J by 6 bases, with 9 bases between the two germline ends. The CDR3 length is 12 residues. Germline CDR1 SGHVS, CDR2 FQNEAQ. CDR3: CASSFAAGEQYF. The CDR3 coding sequence is TGTGCCAGCAGCTTCGCAGCCGGCGAGCAGTACTTC.

This clonotype was counted ten times or more. V is TRBV2 and J is TRBJ2-5, with D possibly matching TRBD2 (6 bases). Germline V gives CDR1 SNHLY, CDR2 FYNNEI. CDR3 length: 15 residues. With 2 bases removed from V and 4 bases from J, the gap between germline ends came to 14 bases. The CDR3 sequence: CASSEYNVGGETQYF. DNA for the CDR3: TGTGCCAGCAGTGAATATAACGTGGGGGGAGAGACCCAGTACTTC. Based on the CDR3 plus reference TRBV2 and TRBJ2-5, the full variable domain is EPEVTQTPSHQVTQMGQEVILRCVPISNHLYFYWYRQILGQKVEFLVSFYNNEISEKSEIFDDQFSVERPDGSNFTLKIRSTKLEDSAMYFCASSEYNVGGETQYFGPGTRLLVL.

This clonotype came up many times. The chain joins TRBV7-9 to TRBJ2-7; 9 nucleotides agree with TRBD1. The ends lost 4 bases at V and 6 bases at J; junction bases unmatched: 13. Germline values: CDR1 SEHNR, CDR2 FQNEAQ (reference sequence). CDR3 length equals 16 residues. This CDR3 is CASSSLTGTGTGEQYF. In DNA, the CDR3 is TGTGCCAGCAGCTCTCTCACCGGGACAGGGACCGGCGAGCAGTACTTC.

CDR3 nucleotide sequence: TGTGCCAGTACCCAGCAGGGGGCGAGGGACGAGCAGTACTTC. Its protein is CASTQQGARDEQYF. This chain joins TRBV19 and TRBJ2-7; the match to TRBD1 covers 8 bases. V lost 7 bases, J lost 5 bases, and 10 bases stayed unmatched. CDR1 LNHDA and CDR2 SQIVND come from the germline V gene (reference sequence). This CDR3 has 14 amino acids.

This clonotype was counted many times. The chain couples TRBV19 to TRBJ1-2; D is uncertain. Looked up from germline, CDR1 is LNHDA and CDR2 is SQIVND (reference sequence). The V and J ends lost 3 bases and 8 bases respectively, with 16 bases between them. CDR3 length: 14 amino acids. The CDR3 is CASSIKGALKGYTF. CDR3 nucleotide sequence: TGTGCCAGTAGTATTAAGGGAGCATTGAAAGGCTACACCTTC.

The chain's CDR3 is CASSVGGGELFF. The CDR3 DNA reads as TGTGCCAGTAGTGTGGGCGGCGGGGAGCTGTTTTTT. The chain couples TRBV19 to TRBJ2-2; D is undetermined. The CDR3 spans 12 residues. The germline CDR1 and CDR2 sequences are LNHDA and SQIVND (reference sequence). Trimming pared 5 bases from V and 7 bases from J, leaving 8 bases between.

The chain couples TRBV12-3 or TRBV12-4 to TRBJ1-1; D not certain. CDR3 length equals 12 residues. The V end was cut by 8 bases, the J end by 1 base, with 8 bases between. CDR3 sequence (DNA): TGTGCCAGCCTGGAGGGGAACACTGAAGCTTTCTTT. Translated: CASLEGNTEAFF.

This clonotype appeared a few times. One end of the junction varies from germline; a read error may be responsible. The rearrangement uses TRBV5-1 and TRBJ2-7, with TRBD2 matching 13 bases. Germline V gene data show CDR1 as SGHRS and CDR2 as YFSETQ. The CDR3 extends over 15 amino acids. This chain's CDR3 is CASSSGLAGAYEQYF. CDR3 bases: TGTGCCAGCAGCTCTGGACTAGCGGGGGCCTACGAGCAGTACTTC.

This clonotype came up once. This rearrangement joins TRBV5-5 to TRBJ2-7; D is perhaps TRBD2 (6 bases). Germline CDR1 reads SGHKS; CDR2 reads YYEKEE (reference sequence). The CDR3 length is 15 residues. The V and J ends lost 2 bases and 2 bases respectively, with 14 bases between them. CDR3 in amino acids: CASSLPPGLTYEQYF. Written as DNA, the CDR3 is TGTGCCAGCAGCTTACCCCCGGGACTCACCTACGAGCAGTACTTC.

This sequence joins TRBV15 and TRBJ2-7; 7 positions agree with TRBD1. V lost 6 bases to trimming and J lost 1 base; unmatched junction nucleotides: 6. The CDR3 is 14 amino acids. Germline values: CDR1 LNHNV, CDR2 YYDKDF (reference sequence). As DNA, the CDR3 is TGTGCCACCAGTGACGGACAGGAGTCCTACGAGCAGTACTTC. Translating it yields CATSDGQESYEQYF.

Ten or more counts support this clonotype. The V and J genes are TRBV19 and TRBJ1-4; D gene uncertain. This CDR3 comprises 14 residues. Germline V gene sequence: CDR1 LNHDA, CDR2 SQIVND (reference sequence). Trimming shortened V by 9 bases and J by 6 bases, and 17 bases separated the two germline ends. CDR3 residues: CARDRPIEDEKLFF. In DNA form, the CDR3 reads TGTGCCAGGGATAGGCCAATTGAGGATGAAAAACTGTTTTTT.

This clonotype was counted many times. V and J are TRBV29-1 and TRBJ1-2; D gene unclear. The CDR3 is made up of 12 amino acids. Germline V gene data show CDR1 as SQVTM and CDR2 as ANQGSEA. Trimming took off 2 bases at V and 5 bases at J, with 9 bases between the two ends. The CDR3 DNA reads as TGCAGCGTTGAATACGTAAATTATGGCTACACCTTC. Residues: CSVEYVNYGYTF.

V gene TRBV10-3 combines with J gene TRBJ1-5; no clear D gene. Trimming removed 3 bases at V and 7 bases at J, with 7 bases between. Germline CDR1 reads ENHRY; CDR2 reads SYGVKD. CDR3 length: 12 amino acids. CDR3 sequence: CAISDRSQPQHF. CDR3 DNA sequence: TGTGCCATCAGTGATCGGTCGCAGCCCCAGCATTTT.

V usage is TRBV11-1 and J usage is TRBJ2-6; the D call may be TRBD1 or TRBD2 (7 bases each). V lost 6 bases and J 1 base, leaving 16 bases between the germline ends. CDR1 is SGHAT and CDR2 is FQDESV in the germline V gene (reference sequence). The CDR3 spans 17 residues. The CDR3 DNA reads TGTGCCAGCAGGGTGGGAGGGGGCGCGTCTGGGGCCAACGTCCTGACTTTC. Encoded protein: CASRVGGGASGANVLTF.

At least ten counts were recorded for this clonotype. The CDR3 region is CATRQGSGTGKYNEQFF. CDR3 in DNA: TGTGCCACCAGGCAAGGGTCCGGGACAGGGAAATACAATGAGCAGTTCTTC. This rearrangement joins TRBV10-3 to TRBJ2-1; 9 nucleotides agree with TRBD1. The CDR3 consists of 17 residues. In germline, CDR1 is ENHRY, CDR2 SYGVKD. Unmatched junction bases numbered 17, after V lost 10 bases and J lost 4 bases.

With respect to this clonotype: A much larger clonotype is one base distant, so this may be a read error. The chain links TRBV6-1 to TRBJ2-3, with 7 bases aligning to TRBD1. This CDR3 contains 13 residues. In germline, CDR1 is MNHNS, CDR2 SASEGT. CDR3 DNA: TGTGCCAGCAAGAGACAGGGAACAGGTACGCAGTATTTT. It is translated as CASKRQGTGTQYF.

In this sample, this clonotype turned up many times. V usage is TRBV20-1 and J usage is TRBJ2-7; 14 positions agree with TRBD2. The germline V gene encodes CDR1 DFQATT and CDR2 SNEGSKA (reference sequence). V trimming: 5 bases; J trimming: 2 bases; junction bases outside the gene matches: 5. This CDR3 contains 15 residues. CDR3 sequence: CSARRLAGGTYEQYF. The CDR3 nucleotides read TGCAGTGCTCGCAGACTAGCGGGGGGGACCTACGAGCAGTACTTC.